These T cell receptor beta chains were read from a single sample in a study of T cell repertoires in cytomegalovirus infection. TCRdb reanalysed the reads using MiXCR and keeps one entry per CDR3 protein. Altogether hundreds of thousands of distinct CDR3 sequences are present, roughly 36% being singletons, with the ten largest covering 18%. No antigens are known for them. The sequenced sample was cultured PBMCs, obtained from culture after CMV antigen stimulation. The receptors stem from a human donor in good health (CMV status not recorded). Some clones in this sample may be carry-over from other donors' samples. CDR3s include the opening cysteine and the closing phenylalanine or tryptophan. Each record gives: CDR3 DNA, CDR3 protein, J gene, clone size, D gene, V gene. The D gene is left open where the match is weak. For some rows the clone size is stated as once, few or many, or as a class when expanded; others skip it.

CDR3 DNA: TGTGCCAGCAGCAAGACAGGACCCAGGGATCAGCCCCAGCATTTT
CDR3 protein: CASSKTGPRDQPQHF
J gene: TRBJ1-5
clone size: many
D gene: NA
V gene: TRBV7-9

CDR3 DNA: TGTGCCAGCAGCGTAGCGGGACAGTACAACTACGAGCAGTACTTC
CDR3 protein: CASSVAGQYNYEQYF
J gene: TRBJ2-7
clone size: few
D gene: NA
V gene: TRBV7-8

CDR3 DNA: TGCAGTGCTAGACCCCCGGAAGGGACGACGATCTACACCTTC
CDR3 protein: CSARPPEGTTIYTF
J gene: TRBJ1-2
clone size: NA
D gene: NA
V gene: TRBV20-1

CDR3 DNA: TGTGCCAGCAGCCTCACGGACCTGGATACGCAGTATTTT
CDR3 protein: CASSLTDLDTQYF
J gene: TRBJ2-3
clone size: few
D gene: NA
V gene: TRBV11-2

CDR3 DNA: TGTGCCAGCAGTTTAGGGTTGGGTGTAGCTACGCAGTATTTT
CDR3 protein: CASSLGLGVATQYF
J gene: TRBJ2-3
clone size: NA
D gene: NA
V gene: TRBV12-3/TRBV12-4

CDR3 DNA: TGCGCCAGCAGCTTGGAAGGACTAGCGGCAGATACGCAGTATTTT
CDR3 protein: CASSLEGLAADTQYF
J gene: TRBJ2-3
clone size: NA
D gene: TRBD2
V gene: TRBV5-1

CDR3 DNA: TGCAGTGCTAGAGGAAACGAGGGTACGCAGTATTTT
CDR3 protein: CSARGNEGTQYF
J gene: TRBJ2-3
clone size: few
D gene: NA
V gene: TRBV20-1

CDR3 DNA: TGTGCCAGCAGTGCCGAGGGTCAGCCCCAGCATTTT
CDR3 protein: CASSAEGQPQHF
J gene: TRBJ1-5
clone size: NA
D gene: NA
V gene: TRBV2

CDR3 DNA: TGCGCCAGCACAGTGAGCCTAGCTTCGCTCACCGGGGAGCTGTTTTTT
CDR3 protein: CASTVSLASLTGELFF
J gene: TRBJ2-2
clone size: NA
D gene: NA
V gene: TRBV10-2

CDR3 DNA: TGCAGCGTGCCCGCGGAGGTTGAAGCTTTCTTT
CDR3 protein: CSVPAEVEAFF
J gene: TRBJ1-1
clone size: few
D gene: NA
V gene: TRBV29-1

CDR3 DNA: TGTGCCAGCAGCCTAAGACTAGCGGGGGCGAACACCGGGGAGCTGTTTTTT
CDR3 protein: CASSLRLAGANTGELFF
J gene: TRBJ2-2
clone size: few
D gene: TRBD2
V gene: TRBV7-6

CDR3 DNA: TGTGCCACCCGGCAAGCGTCCGCCGGGGAGCTGTTTTTT
CDR3 protein: CATRQASAGELFF
J gene: TRBJ2-2
clone size: NA
D gene: NA
V gene: TRBV10-3

CDR3 DNA: TGTGCCAGCAAACAGTATGAAAAACTGTTTTTT
CDR3 protein: CASKQYEKLFF
J gene: TRBJ1-4
clone size: few
D gene: NA
V gene: TRBV11-2

CDR3 DNA: TGTGCCAGCAGTCCCGCTGGACAGGGGGCCTCAGATACGCAGTATTTT
CDR3 protein: CASSPAGQGASDTQYF
J gene: TRBJ2-3
clone size: NA
D gene: TRBD1
V gene: TRBV6-5

CDR3 DNA: TGTGCCAGCGGCAGACTAGCGGGAGGGTACGAGCAGTACTTC
CDR3 protein: CASGRLAGGYEQYF
J gene: TRBJ2-7
clone size: once
D gene: TRBD2
V gene: TRBV2

CDR3 DNA: TGTGCCAGCACCCGCCTCACCCCGGGGGGCCTTAGCACAGATACGCAGTATTTT
CDR3 protein: CASTRLTPGGLSTDTQYF
J gene: TRBJ2-3
clone size: many
D gene: NA
V gene: TRBV11-2

CDR3 DNA: TGTGCCAGCAGCTTAGCAAGGCGTCTTAGCACAGATACGCAGTATTTT
CDR3 protein: CASSLARRLSTDTQYF
J gene: TRBJ2-3
clone size: few
D gene: NA
V gene: TRBV7-8